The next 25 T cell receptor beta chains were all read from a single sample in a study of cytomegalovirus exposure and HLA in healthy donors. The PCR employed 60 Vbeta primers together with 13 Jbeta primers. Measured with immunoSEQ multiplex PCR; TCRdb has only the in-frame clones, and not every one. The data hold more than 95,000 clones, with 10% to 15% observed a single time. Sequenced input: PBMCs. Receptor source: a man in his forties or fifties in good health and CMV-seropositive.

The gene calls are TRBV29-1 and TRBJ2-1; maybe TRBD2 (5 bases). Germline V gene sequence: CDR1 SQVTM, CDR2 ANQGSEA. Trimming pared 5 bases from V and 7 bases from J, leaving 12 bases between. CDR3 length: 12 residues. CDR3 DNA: TGCAGCGTTACCCCCCGAGGGAATGAGCAGTTCTTC. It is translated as CSVTPRGNEQFF.

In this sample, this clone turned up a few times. The CDR3 region has the DNA TGTGCCAGCAGCTTAGGGCAGGCATCCTACGAGCAGTACTTC. Amino acid sequence: CASSLGQASYEQYF. The chain is built from TRBV11-2 and TRBJ2-7; D gene unclear. Per germline, CDR1 SGHAT and CDR2 FQNNGV. This CDR3 comprises 14 residues. The V end was cut by 1 base, the J end by 1 base, with 8 bases between.

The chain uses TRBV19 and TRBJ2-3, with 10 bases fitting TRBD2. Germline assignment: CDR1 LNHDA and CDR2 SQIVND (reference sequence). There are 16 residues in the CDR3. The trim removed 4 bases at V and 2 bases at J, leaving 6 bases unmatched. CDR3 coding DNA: TGTGCCAGTAGTACCAGGACTAGCGGCTACACAGATACGCAGTATTTT. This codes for CASSTRTSGYTDTQYF.

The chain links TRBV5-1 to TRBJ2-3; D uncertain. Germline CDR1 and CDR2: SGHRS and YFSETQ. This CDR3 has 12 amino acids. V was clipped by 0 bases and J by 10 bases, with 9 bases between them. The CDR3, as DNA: TGCGCCAGCAGCTTGGAGAGGTTTCCGCAGTATTTT. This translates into CASSLERFPQYF.

The CDR3: CASSLAGTGDYGYTF. For the CDR3, the DNA is TGCGCCAGCAGCTTGGCCGGGACAGGGGACTATGGCTACACCTTC. The rearrangement uses TRBV5-1 and TRBJ1-2, with 10 bases aligning to TRBD1. Losses at the gene ends were 0 bases for V and 3 bases for J; bases not matched to a gene: 2. Germline loops: CDR1 SGHRS, CDR2 YFSETQ. This CDR3 contains 15 residues.

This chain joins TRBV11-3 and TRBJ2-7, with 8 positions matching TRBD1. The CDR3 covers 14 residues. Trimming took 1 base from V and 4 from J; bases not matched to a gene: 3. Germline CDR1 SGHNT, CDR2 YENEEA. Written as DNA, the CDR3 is TGTGCCAGCAGCTTAGGGACAGGGCCGTACGAGCAGTACTTC. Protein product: CASSLGTGPYEQYF.

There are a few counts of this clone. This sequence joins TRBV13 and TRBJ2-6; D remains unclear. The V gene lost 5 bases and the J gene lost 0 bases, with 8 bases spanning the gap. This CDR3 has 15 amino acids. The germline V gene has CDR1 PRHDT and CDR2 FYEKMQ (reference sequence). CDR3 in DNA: TGTGCCAGCAGCGCCCACAACTCTGGGGCCAACGTCCTGACTTTC. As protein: CASSAHNSGANVLTF.

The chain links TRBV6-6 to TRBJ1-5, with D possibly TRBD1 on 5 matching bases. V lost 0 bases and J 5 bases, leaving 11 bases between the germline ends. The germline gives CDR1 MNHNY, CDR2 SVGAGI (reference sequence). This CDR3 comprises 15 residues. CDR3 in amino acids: CASSYSQGSHQPQHF. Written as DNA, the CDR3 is TGTGCCAGCAGTTACTCGCAGGGATCCCATCAGCCCCAGCATTTT.

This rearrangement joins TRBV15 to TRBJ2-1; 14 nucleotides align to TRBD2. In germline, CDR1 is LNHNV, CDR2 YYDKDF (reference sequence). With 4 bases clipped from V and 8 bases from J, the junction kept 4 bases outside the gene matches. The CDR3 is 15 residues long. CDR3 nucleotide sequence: TGTGCCACCAGCACCGGGACTAGCGGGAGAGATGAGCAGTTCTTC. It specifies CATSTGTSGRDEQFF.

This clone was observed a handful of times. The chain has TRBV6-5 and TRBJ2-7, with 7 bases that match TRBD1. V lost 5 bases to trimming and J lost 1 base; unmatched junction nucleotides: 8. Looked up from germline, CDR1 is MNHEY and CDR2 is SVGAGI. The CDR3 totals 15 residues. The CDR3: CASSLFRDSSYEQYF. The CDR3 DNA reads TGTGCCAGCAGTCTCTTCCGGGACAGTTCCTACGAGCAGTACTTC.

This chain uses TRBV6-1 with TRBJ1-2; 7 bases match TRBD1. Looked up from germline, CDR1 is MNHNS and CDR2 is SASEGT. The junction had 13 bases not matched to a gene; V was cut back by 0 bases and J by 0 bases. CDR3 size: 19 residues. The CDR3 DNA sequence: TGTGCCAGCAGTGAAGCGGGATTCCCAGGGGGAGTAACTAACTATGGCTACACCTTC. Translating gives CASSEAGFPGGVTNYGYTF.

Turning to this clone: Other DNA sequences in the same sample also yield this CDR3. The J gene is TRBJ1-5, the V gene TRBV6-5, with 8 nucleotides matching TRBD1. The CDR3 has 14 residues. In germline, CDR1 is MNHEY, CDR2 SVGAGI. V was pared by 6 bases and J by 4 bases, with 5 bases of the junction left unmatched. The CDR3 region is CASRRTGRNQPQHF. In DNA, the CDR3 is TGTGCCAGCAGACGGACAGGGCGAAATCAGCCCCAGCATTTT.

CDR3 residues: CASSYVERGDTEAFF. In DNA, the CDR3 is TGTGCCAGCAGTTACGTGGAACGGGGGGACACTGAAGCTTTCTTT. The gene calls are TRBV6-6 and TRBJ1-1; D is possibly TRBD1 (5 bases). CDR1 MNHNY and CDR2 SVGAGI come from the germline V gene (reference sequence). There are 15 residues in the CDR3. The ends were cut back, 2 bases at V and 3 bases at J, with 13 bases in the middle.

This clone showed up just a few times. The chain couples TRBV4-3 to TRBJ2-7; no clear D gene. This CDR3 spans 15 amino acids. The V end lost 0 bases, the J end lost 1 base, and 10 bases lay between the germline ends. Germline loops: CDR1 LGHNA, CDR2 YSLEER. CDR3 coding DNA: TGCGCCAGCAGCCAAGAGGCCCAACGATCCTACGAGCAGTACTTC. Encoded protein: CASSQEAQRSYEQYF.

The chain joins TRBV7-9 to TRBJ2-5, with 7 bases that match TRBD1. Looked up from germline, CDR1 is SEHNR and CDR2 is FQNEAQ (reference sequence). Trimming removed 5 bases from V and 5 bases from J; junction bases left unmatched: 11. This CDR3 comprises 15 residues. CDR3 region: CASSTGQAGRETQYF. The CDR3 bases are TGTGCCAGCAGCACAGGACAGGCGGGCCGGGAGACCCAGTACTTC.

The CDR3 DNA is TGTGCCAGCAGTAACCCGCGGACAGTAGGGAGCTCCTACGAGCAGTACTTC. Its protein product is CASSNPRTVGSSYEQYF. This rearrangement joins TRBV7-8 to TRBJ2-7; a possible D gene is TRBD1 (6 bases). The CDR3 sequence is 17 residues long. Per the germline V gene, CDR1 is SGHVS and CDR2 is FQNEAQ. Trimming stripped 6 bases from V and 0 bases from J, with 21 bases between.

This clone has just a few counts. DNA of the CDR3: TGCAGCGTCAATTTAGCGGGACCTTACAATGAGCAGTTCTTC. Translated, it gives CSVNLAGPYNEQFF. This chain links TRBV29-1 with TRBJ2-1; 8 bases agree with TRBD2. CDR3 length equals 14 residues. Germline loops: CDR1 SQVTM, CDR2 ANQGSEA. The V gene end was trimmed by 6 bases and the J gene end by 4 bases; junction bases not matched to a gene: 8.

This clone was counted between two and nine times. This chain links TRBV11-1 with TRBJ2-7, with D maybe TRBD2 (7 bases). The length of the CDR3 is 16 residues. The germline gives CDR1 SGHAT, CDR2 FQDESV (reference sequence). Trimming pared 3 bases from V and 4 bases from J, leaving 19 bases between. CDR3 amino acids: CASSLAGTTGTYEQYF. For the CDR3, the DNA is TGTGCCAGCAGCTTGGCCGGGACTACAGGGACTTACGAGCAGTACTTC.

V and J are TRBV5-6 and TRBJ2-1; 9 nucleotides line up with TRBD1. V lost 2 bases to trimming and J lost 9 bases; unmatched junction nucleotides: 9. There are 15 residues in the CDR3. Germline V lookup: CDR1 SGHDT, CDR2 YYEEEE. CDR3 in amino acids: CASSFSHRGLFEQFF. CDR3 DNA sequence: TGTGCCAGCAGCTTCTCTCACAGGGGGCTATTTGAGCAGTTCTTC.

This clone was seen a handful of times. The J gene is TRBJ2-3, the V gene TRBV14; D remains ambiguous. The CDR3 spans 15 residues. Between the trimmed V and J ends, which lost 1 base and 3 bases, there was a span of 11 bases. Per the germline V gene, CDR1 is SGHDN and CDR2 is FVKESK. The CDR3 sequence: CASSQVNLLTDTQYF. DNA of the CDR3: TGTGCCAGCAGCCAAGTCAACCTACTGACAGATACGCAGTATTTT.

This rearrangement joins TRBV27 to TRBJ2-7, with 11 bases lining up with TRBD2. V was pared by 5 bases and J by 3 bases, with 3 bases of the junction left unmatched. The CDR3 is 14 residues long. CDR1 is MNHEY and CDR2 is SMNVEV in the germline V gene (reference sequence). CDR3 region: CASSTGLADYEQYF. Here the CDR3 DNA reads TGTGCCAGCAGTACGGGACTAGCGGACTACGAGCAGTACTTC.

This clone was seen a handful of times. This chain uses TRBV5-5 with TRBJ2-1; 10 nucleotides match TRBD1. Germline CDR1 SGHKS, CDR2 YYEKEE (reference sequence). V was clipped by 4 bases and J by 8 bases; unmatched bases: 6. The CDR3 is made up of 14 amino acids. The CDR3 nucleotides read TGTGCCAGCAGCATCCGACAGGGGGCTGATGAGCAGTTCTTC. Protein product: CASSIRQGADEQFF.

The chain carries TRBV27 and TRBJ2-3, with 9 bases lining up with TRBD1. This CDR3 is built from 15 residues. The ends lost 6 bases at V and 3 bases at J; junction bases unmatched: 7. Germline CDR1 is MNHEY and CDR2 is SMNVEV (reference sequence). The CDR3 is CASRMDRGQTDTQYF. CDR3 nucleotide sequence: TGTGCCAGCAGGATGGACAGGGGTCAGACAGATACGCAGTATTTT.

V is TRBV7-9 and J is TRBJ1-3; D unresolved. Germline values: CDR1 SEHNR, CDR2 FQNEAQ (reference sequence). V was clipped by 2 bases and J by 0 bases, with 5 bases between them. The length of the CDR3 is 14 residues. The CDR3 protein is CASSLTSSGNTIYF. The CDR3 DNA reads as TGTGCCAGCAGCTTAACCAGCTCTGGAAACACCATATATTTT.

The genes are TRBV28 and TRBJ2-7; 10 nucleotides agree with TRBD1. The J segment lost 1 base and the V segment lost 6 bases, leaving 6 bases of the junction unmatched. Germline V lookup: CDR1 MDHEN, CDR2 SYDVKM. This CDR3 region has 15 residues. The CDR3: CASRTGTGASYEQYF. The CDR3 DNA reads TGTGCCAGCAGGACGGGGACAGGGGCATCCTACGAGCAGTACTTC.